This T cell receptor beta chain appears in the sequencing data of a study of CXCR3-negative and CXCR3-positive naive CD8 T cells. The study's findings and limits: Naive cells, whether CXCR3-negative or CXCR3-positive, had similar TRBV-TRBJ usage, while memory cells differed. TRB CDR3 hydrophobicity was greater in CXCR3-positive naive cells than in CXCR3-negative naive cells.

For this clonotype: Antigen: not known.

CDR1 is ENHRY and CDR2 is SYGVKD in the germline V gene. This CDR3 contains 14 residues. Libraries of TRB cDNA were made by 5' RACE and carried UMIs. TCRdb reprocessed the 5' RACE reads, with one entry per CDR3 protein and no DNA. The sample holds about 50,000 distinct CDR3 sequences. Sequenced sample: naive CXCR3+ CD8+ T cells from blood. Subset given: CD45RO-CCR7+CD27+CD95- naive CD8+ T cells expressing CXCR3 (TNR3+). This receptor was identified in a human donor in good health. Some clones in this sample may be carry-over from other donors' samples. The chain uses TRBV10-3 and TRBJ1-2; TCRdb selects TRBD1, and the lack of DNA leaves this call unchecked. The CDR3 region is CAISPGGSPYGYTF.